What follows are 13 T cell receptor beta chains derived from one specimen sequenced in a study of graft-versus-host responses after intestinal transplantation. Sequenced by immunoSEQ multiplex PCR; TCRdb stores in-frame clones only, minus some. Of some 45,000 clones listed, 90% to 95% are singletons. The sample was PBMCs, taken 524 days after transplant. The receptors come from a human patient who received an intestinal transplant, so some T cells may come from the graft donor.

V gene TRBV9 combines with J gene TRBJ1-2, with 7 bases fitting TRBD1. Trimming at V came to 3 bases and at J to 7 bases, leaving 3 bases not matched to a gene. Germline V gene data show CDR1 as SGDLS and CDR2 as YYNGEE. The CDR3 spans 12 residues. DNA for the CDR3: TGTGCCAGCAGCGGTGGGGACAGTGGCTACACCTTC. It yields the protein CASSGGDSGYTF.

This chain links TRBV5-6 with TRBJ1-5; 8 nucleotides match TRBD1. The V gene's germline CDR1 is SGHDT and CDR2 YYEEEE. CDR3 length equals 16 residues. J gave up 4 bases and V 0 bases, and 6 bases lay outside the gene matches. This CDR3 is CASSLGRGPPNQPQHF. CDR3 coding DNA: TGTGCCAGCAGCTTGGGCAGGGGGCCCCCTAATCAGCCCCAGCATTTT. Looking up the rest from reference TRBV5-6 and TRBJ1-5 gives the full variable domain: DAGVTQSPTHLIKTRGQQVTLRCSPKSGHDTVSWYQQALGQGPQFIFQYYEEEERQRGNFPDRFSGHQFPNYSSELNVNALLLGDSALYLCASSLGRGPPNQPQHFGDGTRLSIL.

In nucleotides, the CDR3 is TGCGCCAGCAGCCAAGGTGGGGAGACCTACGAGCAGTACTTC. It is translated as CASSQGGETYEQYF. The gene calls are TRBV4-1 and TRBJ2-7; possible D gene TRBD2, 5 bases. The CDR3 spans 14 residues. V lost 1 base, J lost 2 bases, and 9 bases lay in between. The germline V gene has CDR1 MGHRA and CDR2 YSYEKL.

The rearrangement uses TRBV18 and TRBJ1-1; maybe TRBD1 (5 bases). The germline CDR1 and CDR2 sequences are KGHSH and LQKENI. The CDR3 is 14 residues long. V gave up 3 bases and J gave up 0 bases, with 8 bases separating them. The CDR3 DNA is TGTGCCAGCTCACCGGGCAGGGTGAACACTGAAGCTTTCTTT. Protein product: CASSPGRVNTEAFF.

The rearrangement joins TRBV28 to TRBJ2-7; D not certain. The CDR3 runs to 19 residues. The V and J ends lost 2 bases and 4 bases respectively, with 27 bases between them. Germline lookup yields CDR1 MDHEN and CDR2 SYDVKM. CDR3 region: CASSLPTLLTHGPLYEQYF. CDR3 in DNA: TGTGCCAGCAGTTTACCAACCCTTCTGACACACGGGCCCCTATACGAGCAGTACTTC. The variable domain in full, with the rest retrieved from reference TRBV28 and TRBJ2-7, is DVKVTQSSRYLVKRTGEKVFLECVQDMDHENMFWYRQDPGLGLRLIYFSYDVKMKEKGDIPEGYSVSREKKERFSLILESASTNQTSMYLCASSLPTLLTHGPLYEQYFGPGTRLTVT.

J is TRBJ1-5 and V is TRBV2, with 8 bases that match TRBD1. Germline trimming cut 5 bases from V and 0 bases from J; bases unmatched to any gene: 3. This CDR3 region has 15 residues. Germline V lookup: CDR1 SNHLY, CDR2 FYNNEI. The CDR3 protein is CASSRDRYSNQPQHF. In nucleotides, the CDR3 is TGTGCCAGCAGTCGGGACAGGTATAGCAATCAGCCCCAGCATTTT.

This clone was recorded a few times. V usage is TRBV5-6 and J usage is TRBJ1-6; a weak D match, TRBD1 (5 bases). Germline V gene data show CDR1 as SGHDT and CDR2 as YYEEEE. The V end was cut by 4 bases, the J end by 0 bases, with 14 bases between. This CDR3 has 17 residues. DNA for the CDR3: TGTGCCAGCAGCCGGAGGGGAGGGACCTCCTATAATTCACCCCTCCACTTT. Its protein product is CASSRRGGTSYNSPLHF.

CDR3 coding DNA: TGTGCCTGGGGACAGCGGAACACTGAAGCTTTCTTT. This translates into CAWGQRNTEAFF. The J gene is TRBJ1-1, the V gene TRBV30, with a tentative D call TRBD1 (6 bases). V shed 5 bases and J shed 1 base, with 8 bases lying between them. The germline V gene has CDR1 GTSNPN and CDR2 SVGIG (reference sequence). The length of the CDR3 is 12 residues.

V gene TRBV6-6 combines with J gene TRBJ1-1; TRBD1 is a possible D gene (5 bases). In germline, CDR1 is MNHNY, CDR2 SVGAGI (reference sequence). The CDR3 has 13 amino acids. The V gene lost 7 bases and the J gene lost 10 bases, with 19 bases spanning the gap. DNA for the CDR3: TGTGCCAGCAAGGACATCCTACCAGCCGGAGCTTTCTTT. Translated, it gives CASKDILPAGAFF.

The chain carries TRBV6-5 and TRBJ2-5; D is unclear. This CDR3 has 14 residues. Germline-derived CDR1 and CDR2 are MNHEY and SVGAGI. V shed 6 bases and J shed 5 bases, with 16 bases lying between them. Written as DNA, the CDR3 is TGTGCCAGCAGCTGGCTAAGGGAAGGGGAGACCCAGTACTTC. This codes for CASSWLREGETQYF.

The rearrangement uses TRBV10-1 and TRBJ2-5, with 12 bases matching TRBD2. Germline V gene sequence: CDR1 WNHNN, CDR2 SYGVQD (reference sequence). The CDR3 runs 16 residues. The V gene end was trimmed by 5 bases and the J gene end by 1 base; junction bases not matched to a gene: 5. CDR3 coding DNA: TGCGCCAGCAGTCGGGGACTAGCGGGTTTCCAAGAGACCCAGTACTTC. It is translated as CASSRGLAGFQETQYF.

The chain couples TRBV5-8 to TRBJ1-5; no definite D call. This CDR3 has 14 amino acids. The germline gives CDR1 SGHTS, CDR2 YDEGEE. The V gene lost 1 base and the J gene lost 0 bases, with 5 bases spanning the gap. CDR3 in amino acids: CASSLIYSNQPQHF. The DNA of the CDR3 is TGTGCCAGCAGCTTGATCTATAGCAATCAGCCCCAGCATTTT.

The J gene is TRBJ2-2, the V gene TRBV28, with D perhaps matching TRBD2 (6 bases). In germline, CDR1 is MDHEN, CDR2 SYDVKM. V dropped 2 bases and J dropped 7 bases, with 17 bases sitting between them. The CDR3 loop spans 16 amino acids. CDR3 bases: TGTGCCAGCAGTTTAGTGCGGGATCCAATTAGCGGGGAGCTGTTTTTT. Amino acid sequence: CASSLVRDPISGELFF. The full variable domain, rest sourced from reference TRBV28 and TRBJ2-2, is DVKVTQSSRYLVKRTGEKVFLECVQDMDHENMFWYRQDPGLGLRLIYFSYDVKMKEKGDIPEGYSVSREKKERFSLILESASTNQTSMYLCASSLVRDPISGELFFGEGSRLTVL.